The present entry profiles one T cell receptor beta chain with its context. The sample is drawn from a study of CD8 T cells in Susac syndrome. This CDR3 has 13 residues. Germline CDR1 reads MNHEY; CDR2 reads SVGAGI. Trimming removed 4 bases from V and 1 base from J, with 6 bases in between. A quantity of roughly 0.5 to 1 ug RNA underwent reverse transcription using random hexamers. TCRdb processed the immunoSEQ multiplex PCR reads anew with MiXCR; each CDR3 protein has one entry. The sample has more than 75,000 distinct CDR3 sequences, approximately 94% seen once. This sequence originates from a human donor in good health. Sequencing used CD8+ T cells from PBMCs. This chain connects TRBV6-5 to TRBJ2-3; D ambiguous. The CDR3 DNA reads TGTGCCAGCAGTTTACTGGGCACAGATACGCAGTATTTT. It translates to CASSLLGTDTQYF.